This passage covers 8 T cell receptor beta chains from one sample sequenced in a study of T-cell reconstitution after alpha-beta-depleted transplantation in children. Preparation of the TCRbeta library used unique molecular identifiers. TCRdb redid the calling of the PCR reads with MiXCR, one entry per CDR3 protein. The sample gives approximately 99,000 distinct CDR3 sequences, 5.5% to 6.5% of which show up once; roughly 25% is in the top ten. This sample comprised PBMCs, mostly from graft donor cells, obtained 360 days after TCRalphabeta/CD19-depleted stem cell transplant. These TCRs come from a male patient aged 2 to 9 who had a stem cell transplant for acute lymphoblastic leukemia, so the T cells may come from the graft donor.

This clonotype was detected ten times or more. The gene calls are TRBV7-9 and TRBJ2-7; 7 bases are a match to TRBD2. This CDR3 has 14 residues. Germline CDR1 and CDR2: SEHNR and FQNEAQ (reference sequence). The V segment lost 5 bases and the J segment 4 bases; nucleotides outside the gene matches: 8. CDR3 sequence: CASSPGLAVYEQYF. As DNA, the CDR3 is TGTGCCAGCAGCCCCGGTCTAGCGGTATACGAGCAGTACTTC.

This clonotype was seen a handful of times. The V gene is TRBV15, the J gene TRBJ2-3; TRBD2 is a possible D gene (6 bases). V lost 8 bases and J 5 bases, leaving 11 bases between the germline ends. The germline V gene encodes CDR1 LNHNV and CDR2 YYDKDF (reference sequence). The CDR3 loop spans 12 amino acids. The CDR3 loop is CATSNGGDTQYF. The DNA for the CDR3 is TGTGCCACCTCCAACGGGGGAGATACGCAGTATTTT.

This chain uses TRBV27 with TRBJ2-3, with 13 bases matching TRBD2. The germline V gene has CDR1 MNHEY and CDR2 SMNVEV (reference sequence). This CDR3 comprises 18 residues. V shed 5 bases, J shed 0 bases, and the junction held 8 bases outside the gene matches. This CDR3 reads CASSPAGTSGASTDTQYF. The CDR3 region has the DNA TGTGCCAGCAGTCCCGCCGGGACTAGCGGGGCTAGCACAGATACGCAGTATTTT.

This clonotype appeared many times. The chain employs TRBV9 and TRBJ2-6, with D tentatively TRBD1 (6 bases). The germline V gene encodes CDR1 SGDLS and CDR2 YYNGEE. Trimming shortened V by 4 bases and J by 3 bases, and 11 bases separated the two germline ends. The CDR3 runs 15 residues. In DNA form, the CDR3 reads TGTGCCAGCAGCTTACAGGGTTTTGGGGCCAACGTCCTGACTTTC. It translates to CASSLQGFGANVLTF.

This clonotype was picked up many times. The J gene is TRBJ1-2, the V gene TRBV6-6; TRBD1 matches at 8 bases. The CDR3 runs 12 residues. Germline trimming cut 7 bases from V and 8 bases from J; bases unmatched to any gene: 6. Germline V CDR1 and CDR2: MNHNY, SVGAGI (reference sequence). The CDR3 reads CASTPDRAGYTF. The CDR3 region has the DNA TGTGCCAGCACCCCGGACAGGGCCGGCTACACCTTC.

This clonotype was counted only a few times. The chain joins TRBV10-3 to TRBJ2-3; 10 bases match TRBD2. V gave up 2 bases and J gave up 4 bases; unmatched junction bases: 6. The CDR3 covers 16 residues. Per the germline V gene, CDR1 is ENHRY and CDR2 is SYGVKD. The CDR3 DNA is TGTGCCATCAGTGAGACTAGCGGGGAGTTGTCAGATACGCAGTATTTT. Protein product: CAISETSGELSDTQYF.

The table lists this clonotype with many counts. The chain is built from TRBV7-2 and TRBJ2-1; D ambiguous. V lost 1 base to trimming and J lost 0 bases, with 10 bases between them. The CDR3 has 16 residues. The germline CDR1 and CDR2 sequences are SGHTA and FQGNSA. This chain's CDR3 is CASSLGAPSSYNEQFF. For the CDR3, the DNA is TGTGCCAGCAGCTTAGGAGCCCCGTCCTCCTACAATGAGCAGTTCTTC. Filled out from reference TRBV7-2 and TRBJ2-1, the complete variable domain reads GAGVSQSPSNKVTEKGKDVELRCDPISGHTALYWYRQSLGQGLEFLIYFQGNSAPDKSGLPSDRFSAERTGGSVSTLTIQRTQQEDSAVYLCASSLGAPSSYNEQFFGPGTRLTVL.

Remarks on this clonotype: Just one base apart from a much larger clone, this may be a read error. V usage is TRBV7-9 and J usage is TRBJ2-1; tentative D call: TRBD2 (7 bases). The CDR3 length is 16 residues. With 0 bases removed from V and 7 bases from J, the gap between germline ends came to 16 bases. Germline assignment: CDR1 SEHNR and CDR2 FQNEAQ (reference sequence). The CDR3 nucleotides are TGTGCCAGCAGCTTAGCGGGTAGGGGGGGCTCAAATGAGCAGTTCTTC. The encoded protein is CASSLAGRGGSNEQFF.